The 6 T cell receptor beta chains below were found in one sample sequenced in a study of blood T cell repertoires in COVID-19. Profiling relied on immunoSEQ multiplex PCR, and the TCRdb table lists in-frame clones only, not all of them. The table has 170,000 or so clones, 65% to 85% seen once. Sequencing input: peripheral blood. The receptors come from a woman in her fifties or sixties with acute or convalescent COVID-19.

The chain couples TRBV5-6 to TRBJ1-3; no clear D gene. V lost 2 bases and J lost 2, with 14 bases in between. The CDR3 runs to 16 residues. Germline values: CDR1 SGHDT, CDR2 YYEEEE. The CDR3 region has the DNA TGTGCCAGCAGCTTAGCGGGAACCTCCGCTGGAAACACCATATATTTT. It codes for CASSLAGTSAGNTIYF.

CDR3 sequence (DNA): TGTGCCAGCAGCTTAGGGCTCGATGGCTACACCTTC. It specifies CASSLGLDGYTF. The chain combines TRBV7-2 with TRBJ1-2; D ambiguous. Trimming cost V 1 base and J 6 bases, with 6 bases left between them. Germline-derived CDR1 and CDR2 are SGHTA and FQGNSA. This CDR3 is built from 12 residues.

The V call is TRBV7-2, the J call TRBJ1-1; a possible D gene is TRBD1 (6 bases). The ends were cut back, 5 bases at V and 0 bases at J, with 10 bases in the middle. Germline values: CDR1 SGHTA, CDR2 FQGNSA. The CDR3 consists of 14 residues. The DNA for the CDR3 is TGTGCCAGCAGCGCGGACAGAATGAACACTGAAGCTTTCTTT. The encoded protein is CASSADRMNTEAFF. Together with reference TRBV7-2 and TRBJ1-1, the CDR3 gives the full variable domain: GAGVSQSPSNKVTEKGKDVELRCDPISGHTALYWYRQSLGQGLEFLIYFQGNSAPDKSGLPSDRFSAERTGGSVSTLTIQRTQQEDSAVYLCASSADRMNTEAFFGQGTRLTVV.

V gene TRBV27 combines with J gene TRBJ1-1, with 7 positions matching TRBD1. J lost 4 bases, V lost 5 bases, and 19 bases had no gene match. Germline assignment: CDR1 MNHEY and CDR2 SMNVEV (reference sequence). The CDR3 consists of 18 residues. CDR3 residues: CASSLTGTASARGTEAFF. The CDR3 DNA sequence: TGTGCCAGCAGTCTGACCGGGACAGCCTCAGCTCGAGGCACTGAAGCTTTCTTT.

The chain is built from TRBV7-3 and TRBJ1-1, with unresolved D. From germline, CDR1 is SGHTA and CDR2 FQGTGA. The germline V and J ends were trimmed by 8 bases and 4 bases, with 11 bases remaining between them. This CDR3 region has 12 residues. The CDR3 loop is CASSSPPTEAFF. As DNA, the CDR3 is TGTGCCAGCTCTTCCCCCCCCACTGAAGCTTTCTTT.

The chain recombines TRBV7-9 with TRBJ1-1, with 9 bases that match TRBD1. CDR3 length: 14 residues. Trimming cost V 8 bases and J 5 bases; bases outside gene matches: 9. The germline CDR1 and CDR2 sequences are SEHNR and FQNEAQ (reference sequence). For the CDR3, the DNA is TGTGCCAGCGCGAGTGGACAGGGGTGGACTGAAGCTTTCTTT. This encodes CASASGQGWTEAFF.